The clone carrying this T cell receptor beta chain appeared many times. If patients had other autoimmune diseases, uncontrolled infections, pregnancy or lactation, they were excluded. This sample was included in a study of Graves' ophthalmopathy and Graves' hyperthyroidism. RNA transcripts yielded amplified TCR beta CDR3 regions. A first-round RT-PCR used HTBI primers, followed by a second-round multiplex PCR. TCRdb passed the multiplex PCR reads through MiXCR, listing each CDR3 protein once. The sample lists 650,000 to 800,000 distinct CDR3 sequences; over 40% were seen once. CDR3 length: 12 residues. Trimming took off 5 bases at V and 6 bases at J, with 10 bases between the two ends. In germline, CDR1 is SGHDN, CDR2 FVKESK.

Sequencing was performed on peripheral blood. The sequence derives from an adult man with Graves' ophthalmopathy. J is TRBJ1-2 and V is TRBV14, with D unclear. CDR3 in amino acids: CASSLKKDGYTF. The CDR3 DNA follows: TGTGCCAGCAGCTTAAAGAAGGATGGCTACACCTTC.